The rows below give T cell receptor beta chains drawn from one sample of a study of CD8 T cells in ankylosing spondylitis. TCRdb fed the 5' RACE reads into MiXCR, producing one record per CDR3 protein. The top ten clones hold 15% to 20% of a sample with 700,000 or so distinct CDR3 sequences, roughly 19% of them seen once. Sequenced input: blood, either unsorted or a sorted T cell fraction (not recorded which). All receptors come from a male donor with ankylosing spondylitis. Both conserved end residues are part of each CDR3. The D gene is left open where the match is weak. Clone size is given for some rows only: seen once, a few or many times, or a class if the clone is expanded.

cdr3_nt: TGTGCCAGCAGTTTAGCCCCTTCCAGGTCGGGGGGGCTCGAGCAGTACTTC
cdr3_aa: CASSLAPSRSGGLEQYF
j_call: TRBJ2-7
v_call: TRBV12-3/TRBV12-4
clone_size: few
d_call: TRBD2

cdr3_nt: TGCGCCAGCAGCCGAGGCTCCGGTGCAGATACGCAGTATTTT
cdr3_aa: CASSRGSGADTQYF
j_call: TRBJ2-3
v_call: TRBV4-3
clone_size: -
d_call: -

cdr3_nt: TGTGCCAGCAGCCTAATCCCTACATACGAGCAGTACTTC
cdr3_aa: CASSLIPTYEQYF
j_call: TRBJ2-7
v_call: TRBV12-3/TRBV12-4
clone_size: few
d_call: -

cdr3_nt: TGCGCCAGCAGCCAAGATGGACAGGGGGCTGAAGCTTTCTTT
cdr3_aa: CASSQDGQGAEAFF
j_call: TRBJ1-1
v_call: TRBV4-1
clone_size: few
d_call: TRBD1

cdr3_nt: TGTGCCACCAGCAGAAAGCAGGGGTCTGGGGCCAACGTCCTGACTTTC
cdr3_aa: CATSRKQGSGANVLTF
j_call: TRBJ2-6
v_call: TRBV15
clone_size: once
d_call: -

cdr3_nt: TGTGCCACCAGTGACTCACCCCTCTCGGGATCAAGTCAGCCCCAGCATTTT
cdr3_aa: CATSDSPLSGSSQPQHF
j_call: TRBJ1-5
v_call: TRBV24-1
clone_size: many
d_call: -

cdr3_nt: TGCGCCAGCAGCGAGGGACAGGGACGAGGGCAGCCCCAGCATTTT
cdr3_aa: CASSEGQGRGQPQHF
j_call: TRBJ1-5
v_call: TRBV5-1
clone_size: -
d_call: TRBD1

cdr3_nt: TGTGCCTGGAGCGGGACAGGGGATCAGCCCCAGCATTTT
cdr3_aa: CAWSGTGDQPQHF
j_call: TRBJ1-5
v_call: TRBV30
clone_size: few
d_call: TRBD1

cdr3_nt: TGTGCCAGCTCGCAAAACGGGGGGTACCAGCGAATCTACAATGAGCAGTTCTTC
cdr3_aa: CASSQNGGYQRIYNEQFF
j_call: TRBJ2-1
v_call: TRBV18
clone_size: few
d_call: TRBD2

cdr3_nt: TGCAGCGTTGACCCCTTAAGTCCGGGACAGGGCCCCTTC
cdr3_aa: CSVDPLSPGQGPF
j_call: TRBJ1-2
v_call: TRBV29-1
clone_size: few
d_call: TRBD1

cdr3_nt: TGTGCCAGCTCACCACCGGGACGGGACCAAGAGACCCAGTACTTC
cdr3_aa: CASSPPGRDQETQYF
j_call: TRBJ2-5
v_call: TRBV18
clone_size: -
d_call: -

cdr3_nt: TGCGCCAGCAGCCAGGGTCCGTCGGGGTCAGATTCACCCCTCCACTTT
cdr3_aa: CASSQGPSGSDSPLHF
j_call: TRBJ1-6
v_call: TRBV5-1
clone_size: -
d_call: -

cdr3_nt: TGTGCCAGCAGTTACCTCCCTGGAGAGGGAGGCTATGGCTACACCTTC
cdr3_aa: CASSYLPGEGGYGYTF
j_call: TRBJ1-2
v_call: TRBV6-5
clone_size: few
d_call: -

cdr3_nt: TGCAGTGCTAGAGGTATTGGGAGGATGAACCAAGAGACCCAGTACTTC
cdr3_aa: CSARGIGRMNQETQYF
j_call: TRBJ2-5
v_call: TRBV20-1
clone_size: -
d_call: -

cdr3_nt: TGTGCCAGCAGCTTGGCCGCCGACAGGGCAGGTACGCAGTATTTT
cdr3_aa: CASSLAADRAGTQYF
j_call: TRBJ2-3
v_call: TRBV5-4
clone_size: -
d_call: TRBD1

cdr3_nt: TGTGCCAGCAGTGAACCTTTCGGACATCTCTCCTACGAGCAGTACTTC
cdr3_aa: CASSEPFGHLSYEQYF
j_call: TRBJ2-7
v_call: TRBV6-1
clone_size: -
d_call: -

cdr3_nt: TGTGCCACCAGACCTCAACCGGGACAGGGTTTTGGCTCTGAAAAACTGTTTTTT
cdr3_aa: CATRPQPGQGFGSEKLFF
j_call: TRBJ1-4
v_call: TRBV15
clone_size: few
d_call: TRBD1

cdr3_nt: TGTGCCAGCAGCTCGCGGCCGTGGGACCGAGGGGTAGCAGATACGCAGTATTTT
cdr3_aa: CASSSRPWDRGVADTQYF
j_call: TRBJ2-3
v_call: TRBV11-2
clone_size: -
d_call: -

cdr3_nt: TGTGCCAGCAGCTTTTTAGCCCTAAGCACCGGGGAGCTGTTTTTT
cdr3_aa: CASSFLALSTGELFF
j_call: TRBJ2-2
v_call: TRBV7-8
clone_size: few
d_call: -

cdr3_nt: TGCGCCAGCAGCCCGGCGGCTAGCGGGATGGCAGATACGCAGTATTTT
cdr3_aa: CASSPAASGMADTQYF
j_call: TRBJ2-3
v_call: TRBV4-1
clone_size: -
d_call: TRBD2

cdr3_nt: TGTGCCAGCAGTTTTGGGGGAGAGGCCTACGAGCAGTACTTC
cdr3_aa: CASSFGGEAYEQYF
j_call: TRBJ2-7
v_call: TRBV28
clone_size: many
d_call: -

cdr3_nt: TGTGCCATCGGCGGAGGTACAGCCTACGAGCAGTACTTC
cdr3_aa: CAIGGGTAYEQYF
j_call: TRBJ2-7
v_call: TRBV10-3
clone_size: -
d_call: -

cdr3_nt: TGCAGTGCCATTGGGACAGGGGACCCCTACGAGCAGTACTTC
cdr3_aa: CSAIGTGDPYEQYF
j_call: TRBJ2-7
v_call: TRBV20-1
clone_size: -
d_call: TRBD1

cdr3_nt: TGTGCCAGCAGTTGGAGTTGGTCCGGAGGGGATGAGCAGTTCTTC
cdr3_aa: CASSWSWSGGDEQFF
j_call: TRBJ2-1
v_call: TRBV12-3/TRBV12-4
clone_size: few
d_call: -

cdr3_nt: TGTGCCAGCAGCTTCAGCGGGAGCTTGAATGAGCAGTTCTTC
cdr3_aa: CASSFSGSLNEQFF
j_call: TRBJ2-1
v_call: TRBV7-2
clone_size: few
d_call: TRBD2

cdr3_nt: TGTGCCAGCAGTTCTCCCGGACGGGCCTACGAGCAGTACTTC
cdr3_aa: CASSSPGRAYEQYF
j_call: TRBJ2-7
v_call: TRBV6-5
clone_size: -
d_call: -

cdr3_nt: TGTGCCAGCAGCTTACTGGAAGTTTTCTCTGGAAACACCATATATTTT
cdr3_aa: CASSLLEVFSGNTIYF
j_call: TRBJ1-3
v_call: TRBV7-9
clone_size: -
d_call: -

cdr3_nt: TGTGCCAGCAATCCCCCGGGACTAGCGGGAGGACTTTACAATGAGCAGTTCTTC
cdr3_aa: CASNPPGLAGGLYNEQFF
j_call: TRBJ2-1
v_call: TRBV11-2
clone_size: few
d_call: TRBD2

cdr3_nt: TGCGCCAGCAGCTTGGTGAGGGACGGCTCACCCCTCCACTTT
cdr3_aa: CASSLVRDGSPLHF
j_call: TRBJ1-6
v_call: TRBV5-1
clone_size: -
d_call: -

cdr3_nt: TGTGCCAGCCAGGCCATGAGGGAACCCTACGAGCAGTACTTC
cdr3_aa: CASQAMREPYEQYF
j_call: TRBJ2-7
v_call: TRBV6-1
clone_size: few
d_call: -

cdr3_nt: TGTGCCAGCAGTTCCCCCCCCGACAGCTCCAAGCAGTTCTTC
cdr3_aa: CASSSPPDSSKQFF
j_call: TRBJ2-1
v_call: TRBV28
clone_size: few
d_call: -

cdr3_nt: TGCGCCAGCAGCCCCTCTAGCGGGGGGGCCAGAAATGAGCAGTTCTTC
cdr3_aa: CASSPSSGGARNEQFF
j_call: TRBJ2-1
v_call: TRBV5-1
clone_size: -
d_call: TRBD2

cdr3_nt: TGTGCCAGCAGCCAGGTTGCGAAACTAGCCGGGGGCAATGAGCAGTTCTTC
cdr3_aa: CASSQVAKLAGGNEQFF
j_call: TRBJ2-1
v_call: TRBV4-2
clone_size: once
d_call: -

cdr3_nt: TGCAGTGCCCCGGCATGGGAAAAACTGTTTTTT
cdr3_aa: CSAPAWEKLFF
j_call: TRBJ1-4
v_call: TRBV20-1
clone_size: -
d_call: -

cdr3_nt: TGTGCCAGCAGCCCAAGGGCTAGCGGAGGGAGTAATGAGCAGTTCTTC
cdr3_aa: CASSPRASGGSNEQFF
j_call: TRBJ2-1
v_call: TRBV7-3
clone_size: few
d_call: TRBD2

cdr3_nt: TGTGCCAGCACCAATCGACAGGGGGTCGCTGAAGCTTTCTTT
cdr3_aa: CASTNRQGVAEAFF
j_call: TRBJ1-1
v_call: TRBV6-2/TRBV6-3
clone_size: -
d_call: TRBD1